Presented here are 14 T cell receptor beta chains from one specimen sequenced in a study of radiation and T cells in renal cell carcinoma. Method: immunoSEQ multiplex PCR; TCRdb's copy keeps in-frame clones and lacks some. The table has 45,000 to 65,000 clones, about three quarters seen once. Time point in this sample: baseline pretreatment blood. This sample's treatment: 15 Gy SBRT to primary tumor, nephrectomy 4 weeks later. This sample comprised blood, obtained from a patient whose treatment included radiotherapy and nephrectomy. All receptors derive from a man aged 55 to 70 with renal cell carcinoma.

V and J are TRBV9 and TRBJ2-2, with D perhaps being TRBD1 or TRBD2 (7 bases each). V was trimmed by 0 bases and J by 5 bases, leaving 14 bases between them. This CDR3 is 16 amino acids long. Germline-derived CDR1 and CDR2 are SGDLS and YYNGEE. The CDR3 DNA is TGTGCCAGCAGCGTAGTGGCCAGGGGGGGTACCGGGGAGCTGTTTTTT. Its translation is CASSVVARGGTGELFF.

The chain combines TRBV7-2 with TRBJ2-1; 8 bases are a match to TRBD2. With V trimmed by 5 bases and J by 6 bases, 9 bases remained unmatched. This CDR3 is 15 amino acids long. The germline V gene encodes CDR1 SGHTA and CDR2 FQGNSA. CDR3 residues: CASSKPGGPRNEQFF. DNA for the CDR3: TGTGCCAGCAGCAAACCGGGGGGGCCTCGCAATGAGCAGTTCTTC.

The chain joins TRBV7-2 to TRBJ2-5; D call uncertain. Germline CDR1 reads SGHTA; CDR2 reads FQGNSA. The CDR3 is 14 amino acids. Trimming took off 0 bases at V and 1 base at J, with 6 bases between the two ends. The CDR3 DNA reads TGTGCCAGCAGCTTAGCGTACAGCCAAGAGACCCAGTACTTC. This sequence encodes CASSLAYSQETQYF.

The chain uses TRBV9 and TRBJ2-2; D gene ambiguous. Germline V gene lookup returns CDR1 SGDLS and CDR2 YYNGEE. The germline V and J ends were trimmed by 2 bases and 5 bases, with 10 bases remaining between them. The CDR3 sequence is 14 residues long. The CDR3 sequence: CASSVLFGTGELFF. Here the CDR3 DNA reads TGTGCCAGCAGCGTTCTGTTCGGAACCGGGGAGCTGTTTTTT.

The chain combines TRBV10-3 with TRBJ2-1; possibly TRBD1 for D (5 bases). The V end lost 0 bases, the J end lost 1 base, and 10 bases lay between the germline ends. This CDR3 is built from 16 residues. Germline V gene data show CDR1 as ENHRY and CDR2 as SYGVKD. CDR3 in DNA: TGTGCCATCAGTGAGTCGGAAGGGGCATCCTACAATGAGCAGTTCTTC. Protein product: CAISESEGASYNEQFF.

The chain carries TRBV10-3 and TRBJ2-1, with a possible D match to TRBD2 (5 bases). With 6 bases removed from V and 4 bases from J, the gap between germline ends came to 13 bases. Germline V gene sequence: CDR1 ENHRY, CDR2 SYGVKD. This CDR3 has 14 amino acids. CDR3 in amino acids: CAIRAADTYNEQFF. The CDR3 nucleotides read TGTGCCATCAGAGCAGCGGATACTTACAATGAGCAGTTCTTC.

The chain links TRBV7-9 to TRBJ2-7; D remains ambiguous. The CDR3 runs to 16 residues. Per germline, CDR1 SEHNR and CDR2 FQNEAQ (reference sequence). V was pared by 1 base and J by 2 bases, with 15 bases between. CDR3 protein: CASSLEGIGSAYEQYV. The DNA for the CDR3 is TGTGCCAGCAGCTTAGAAGGTATAGGCAGCGCCTACGAGCAGTACGTC.

The chain links TRBV5-4 to TRBJ2-3; the D is unclear. CDR1 SGHNT and CDR2 YYREEE come from the germline V gene (reference sequence). There are 15 residues in the CDR3. V lost 1 base and J lost 4, with 13 bases in between. The CDR3 spells CASSLSHGTSDTQYF. CDR3 DNA: TGTGCCAGCAGCTTGTCCCACGGTACGTCAGATACGCAGTATTTT.

This rearrangement joins TRBV7-2 to TRBJ1-4; 9 positions agree with TRBD1. J was trimmed by 8 bases and V by 4 bases; bases with no gene match: 5. Germline values: CDR1 SGHTA, CDR2 FQGNSA. There are 14 residues in the CDR3. CDR3 sequence (DNA): TGTGCCAGCAGCTCGGACAGGGGACAAGAAAAACTGTTTTTT. This gives the protein CASSSDRGQEKLFF. The whole variable domain, filled in from reference TRBV7-2 and TRBJ1-4, reads GAGVSQSPSNKVTEKGKDVELRCDPISGHTALYWYRQSLGQGLEFLIYFQGNSAPDKSGLPSDRFSAERTGGSVSTLTIQRTQQEDSAVYLCASSSDRGQEKLFFGSGTQLSVL.

The chain combines TRBV7-9 with TRBJ2-2; D perhaps matches TRBD2 (6 bases). The germline V and J ends were trimmed by 4 bases and 0 bases, with 21 bases remaining between them. The germline CDR1 and CDR2 sequences are SEHNR and FQNEAQ (reference sequence). The CDR3 is made up of 19 amino acids. This CDR3 reads CASSSPSFLAEANTGELFF. The CDR3 region has the DNA TGTGCCAGCAGCTCCCCCTCTTTTTTAGCGGAGGCGAACACCGGGGAGCTGTTTTTT.

The gene calls are TRBV5-6 and TRBJ1-6; 10 bases line up with TRBD1. With 4 bases clipped from V and 6 bases from J, the junction kept 4 bases outside the gene matches. The germline CDR1 and CDR2 sequences are SGHDT and YYEEEE. The length of the CDR3 is 15 residues. The CDR3, as DNA: TGTGCCAGCAGCGCCGACAGGGGGCTTAATTCACCCCTCCACTTT. Protein sequence: CASSADRGLNSPLHF.

The chain recombines TRBV10-2 with TRBJ1-2; TRBD1 might be the D (6 bases). Trimming removed 3 bases at V and 3 bases at J, with 8 bases between. In germline, CDR1 is WSHSY, CDR2 SAAADI. This CDR3 has 13 residues. The CDR3 DNA reads as TGCGCCAGCAGTGACAGGGGTGACTATGGCTACACCTTC. Translation: CASSDRGDYGYTF.

The chain links TRBV19 to TRBJ1-2, with a weak D call TRBD1 (5 bases). Germline CDR1 and CDR2: LNHDA and SQIVND (reference sequence). CDR3 length equals 16 residues. The germline V and J ends were trimmed by 1 base and 3 bases, with 15 bases remaining between them. The CDR3: CASSIARRGRDYGYTF. As DNA, the CDR3 is TGTGCCAGTAGTATAGCCCGGCGGGGCAGGGACTATGGCTACACCTTC.

This clone showed up just once. J is TRBJ1-2 and V is TRBV28; 10 bases fit TRBD1. The V gene's germline CDR1 is MDHEN and CDR2 SYDVKM. V trimming: 3 bases; J trimming: 8 bases; junction bases outside the gene matches: 6. The length of the CDR3 is 14 residues. The CDR3: CASSFPDRGGGYTF. CDR3 nucleotide sequence: TGTGCCAGCAGTTTCCCGGACAGGGGGGGCGGCTACACCTTC.